Below are 31 T cell receptor beta chains sequenced from a single sample in a study of blood T cell repertoires in COVID-19. Sequenced by immunoSEQ multiplex PCR; TCRdb stores in-frame clones only, minus some. This sample yields 350,000 to 550,000 clones, of which 85% to 90% are seen a single time; approximately 4.3% belongs to the top ten. What was sequenced was peripheral blood. The receptors here all came from a young woman with acute or convalescent COVID-19.

V is TRBV30 and J is TRBJ2-1, with D perhaps TRBD1 (6 bases). Germline CDR1 and CDR2: GTSNPN and SVGIG (reference sequence). V lost 5 bases and J 2 bases, leaving 10 bases between the germline ends. The CDR3 extends over 13 amino acids. The CDR3, as DNA: TGTGCCTGGTACAGGGTGCCCTACAATGAGCAGTTCTTC. Protein product: CAWYRVPYNEQFF.

The rearrangement uses TRBV13 and TRBJ1-1, with TRBD1 identical over 7 bases. After removal of 4 bases from V and 4 bases from J, the junction contained 6 bases not matched to a gene. Germline V lookup: CDR1 PRHDT, CDR2 FYEKMQ (reference sequence). The CDR3 runs 14 residues. DNA of the CDR3: TGTGCCAGCAGCTGGCGACAGGGAGCCACTGAAGCTTTCTTT. It specifies CASSWRQGATEAFF.

The CDR3 protein is CASSLGPREDEKLFF. The CDR3 DNA sequence: TGTGCCAGCAGCTTAGGTCCCAGGGAGGATGAAAAACTGTTTTTT. The rearrangement joins TRBV7-9 to TRBJ1-4; D may be TRBD1 (5 bases). V was cut by 1 base and J by 6 bases, with 12 bases left in between. CDR3 length equals 15 residues. Germline assignment: CDR1 SEHNR and CDR2 FQNEAQ (reference sequence).

Note on this clone: Distinct nucleotide sequences in the sample also encode this CDR3. The gene calls are TRBV5-1 and TRBJ1-3; a possible D gene is TRBD1 (6 bases). Germline CDR1 and CDR2: SGHRS and YFSETQ. V was pared by 1 base and J by 2 bases, with 10 bases between. This CDR3 contains 15 residues. The chain's CDR3 is CASSLNGGTGNTIYF. The DNA for the CDR3 is TGCGCCAGCAGCTTGAATGGGGGCACTGGAAACACCATATATTTT.

The CDR3 DNA reads TGCGCCAGCAGTGAGTATCGGGGGGCCCCAGATACGCAGTATTTT. Translated: CASSEYRGAPDTQYF. The chain has TRBV10-2 and TRBJ2-3; weak D call: TRBD2 (7 bases). The CDR3 totals 15 residues. Germline lookup yields CDR1 WSHSY and CDR2 SAAADI. V dropped 1 base and J dropped 4 bases, with 12 bases sitting between them.

The sample holds a few counts of this clone. The genes are TRBV7-9 and TRBJ1-3; D remains unclear. V was cut by 6 bases and J by 0 bases, with 9 bases left in between. The CDR3 has 14 residues. Germline assignment: CDR1 SEHNR and CDR2 FQNEAQ (reference sequence). In DNA form, the CDR3 reads TGTGCCAGCAGTCTAGGCCTCTCTGGAAACACCATATATTTT. Encoded protein: CASSLGLSGNTIYF.

The V and J genes are TRBV30 and TRBJ1-1; D is undetermined. The CDR3 length is 11 residues. Germline V lookup: CDR1 GTSNPN, CDR2 SVGIG (reference sequence). Deletions cut 5 bases from V and 10 bases from J, with 14 bases between. The CDR3 loop reads CAWDGLSGAFF. CDR3 sequence (DNA): TGTGCCTGGGACGGACTCTCGGGAGCTTTCTTT.

This chain links TRBV5-1 with TRBJ2-3; 8 positions match TRBD2. There are 15 residues in the CDR3. Trimming cost V 3 bases and J 3 bases; bases outside gene matches: 6. Germline assignment: CDR1 SGHRS and CDR2 YFSETQ. This chain's CDR3 is CASSWAGGLTDTQYF. CDR3 bases: TGCGCCAGCAGCTGGGCGGGGGGCCTTACAGATACGCAGTATTTT. The whole variable domain, remainder taken from reference TRBV5-1 and TRBJ2-3, is KAGVTQTPRYLIKTRGQQVTLSCSPISGHRSVSWYQQTPGQGLQFLFEYFSETQRNKGNFPGRFSGRQFSNSRSEMNVSTLELGDSALYLCASSWAGGLTDTQYFGPGTRLTVL.

The CDR3 DNA reads TGTGCCAGCAGCCAACCCGACAGGGTGGGGGAGCTGTTTTTT. Translation gives CASSQPDRVGELFF. The rearrangement joins TRBV3-1 (or the pseudogene TRBV3-2) to TRBJ2-2, with 7 bases identical to TRBD1. CDR3 length equals 14 residues. V gave up 2 bases and J gave up 8 bases; unmatched junction bases: 5. Germline loops: CDR1 LGHDT, CDR2 YNNKEL (reference sequence).

The genes are TRBV13 and TRBJ2-5; 8 nucleotides line up with TRBD2. Germline values: CDR1 PRHDT, CDR2 FYEKMQ (reference sequence). The CDR3 has 16 amino acids. V gave up 5 bases and J gave up 5 bases; unmatched junction bases: 13. CDR3 protein: CASSQKRGKMSETQYF. Here the CDR3 DNA reads TGTGCCAGCAGCCAGAAGCGGGGGAAGATGTCGGAGACCCAGTACTTC.

The chain uses TRBV7-9 and TRBJ2-7; tentatively, D is TRBD1 (5 bases). Germline CDR1 SEHNR, CDR2 FQNEAQ (reference sequence). V was shortened by 5 bases and J by 0 bases, with 8 bases between the two germline ends. The length of the CDR3 is 13 residues. CDR3 in amino acids: CASSPGPSYEQYF. In nucleotides, the CDR3 is TGTGCCAGCAGCCCAGGGCCCTCCTACGAGCAGTACTTC.

The chain recombines TRBV6-5 with TRBJ1-1; D remains ambiguous. The CDR3 is made up of 13 amino acids. CDR1 is MNHEY and CDR2 is SVGAGI in the germline V gene. V was pared by 7 bases and J by 1 base, with 10 bases between. CDR3: CASIAVKNTEAFF. The CDR3 coding sequence is TGTGCCAGCATAGCAGTGAAGAACACTGAAGCTTTCTTT.

V and J are TRBV24-1 and TRBJ2-7; 7 bases fit TRBD1. Trimming cost V 4 bases and J 4 bases; bases outside gene matches: 9. The CDR3 loop spans 15 amino acids. Germline loops: CDR1 KGHDR, CDR2 SFDVKD. CDR3 sequence reads: CATSDPRQGVYEQYF. Written as DNA, the CDR3 is TGTGCCACCAGTGACCCCCGGCAGGGGGTTTACGAGCAGTACTTC.

The chain has TRBV30 and TRBJ1-4; 8 nucleotides align to TRBD1. The CDR3 extends over 16 amino acids. Germline trimming cut 1 base from V and 8 bases from J; bases unmatched to any gene: 12. Germline loops: CDR1 GTSNPN, CDR2 SVGIG (reference sequence). CDR3 residues: CAWSGPWGRQGEKLFF. The CDR3 coding sequence is TGTGCCTGGAGTGGGCCCTGGGGCAGACAGGGGGAAAAACTGTTTTTT.

The chain recombines TRBV30 with TRBJ2-3; TRBD2 matches 8 bases. V was pared by 2 bases and J by 1 base, with 2 bases of the junction left unmatched. Germline values: CDR1 GTSNPN, CDR2 SVGIG (reference sequence). The CDR3 runs 14 residues. The CDR3, as DNA: TGTGCCTGGAGTCGGCGGGAGGGCACAGATACGCAGTATTTT. The encoded protein is CAWSRREGTDTQYF.

V and J are TRBV7-9 and TRBJ1-2, with 9 bases lining up with TRBD1. Germline CDR1 reads SEHNR; CDR2 reads FQNEAQ (reference sequence). The trim removed 2 bases at V and 1 base at J, leaving 2 bases unmatched. There are 15 residues in the CDR3. The CDR3 here is CASSLLTGGNYGYTF. DNA of the CDR3: TGTGCCAGCAGCTTATTGACAGGGGGTAACTATGGCTACACCTTC.

The chain uses TRBV14 and TRBJ2-3, with D maybe TRBD2 (7 bases). V was trimmed by 3 bases and J by 5 bases, leaving 18 bases between them. CDR1 and CDR2 (germline): SGHDN, FVKESK. The CDR3 sequence is 16 residues long. CDR3 sequence: CASSQERGGGIDTQYF. DNA for the CDR3: TGTGCCAGCAGCCAGGAAAGAGGGGGGGGAATAGATACGCAGTATTTT.

The chain uses TRBV12-3 or TRBV12-4 and TRBJ1-5, with D hard to call. The CDR3 totals 13 residues. Between the trimmed V and J ends, which lost 6 bases and 0 bases, there was a span of 6 bases. In nucleotides, the CDR3 is TGTGCCAGCAGCACGGTTAGCAATCAGCCCCAGCATTTT. Its protein is CASSTVSNQPQHF.

The chain combines TRBV6-5 with TRBJ1-5, with 8 nucleotides matching TRBD1. This CDR3 spans 15 amino acids. The V gene end was trimmed by 5 bases and the J gene end by 7 bases; junction bases not matched to a gene: 10. The germline gives CDR1 MNHEY, CDR2 SVGAGI. The CDR3 DNA reads as TGTGCCAGCAGTCCATCTAACAGGGGGACGCAGCCCCAGCATTTT. It encodes CASSPSNRGTQPQHF.

The chain recombines TRBV12-3 or TRBV12-4 with TRBJ1-2, with D maybe TRBD1 (5 bases). The CDR3 spans 13 residues. V was shortened by 6 bases and J by 8 bases, with 16 bases between the two germline ends. CDR3 DNA sequence: TGTGCCAGCAGGGCGGGAACAGGAAAAGGCTACACCTTC. This encodes CASRAGTGKGYTF.

The chain employs TRBV6-5 and TRBJ1-1; D is unresolved. Trimming pared 6 bases from V and 1 base from J, leaving 9 bases between. Germline values: CDR1 MNHEY, CDR2 SVGAGI. This CDR3 comprises 13 residues. The CDR3 region has the DNA TGTGCCAGCAGCCCAGGATGGAACACTGAAGCTTTCTTT. Its translation is CASSPGWNTEAFF.

The chain uses TRBV24-1 and TRBJ1-2; 7 bases map to TRBD1. The CDR3 contains 12 residues. Germline trimming cut 9 bases from V and 4 bases from J; bases unmatched to any gene: 4. The germline gives CDR1 KGHDR, CDR2 SFDVKD. The CDR3 reads CATQDRFYGYTF. For the CDR3, the DNA is TGTGCCACCCAGGACAGGTTCTATGGCTACACCTTC.

V is TRBV7-9 and J is TRBJ2-2, with D possibly matching TRBD1 (5 bases). CDR1 and CDR2 (germline): SEHNR, FQNEAQ (reference sequence). The CDR3 is made up of 15 amino acids. V lost 2 bases and J 6 bases, leaving 13 bases between the germline ends. The CDR3 nucleotides read TGTGCCAGCAGCTTATCAAGCAGGGTCCCCGGGGAGCTGTTTTTT. Translation gives CASSLSSRVPGELFF. The whole variable domain, filled in from reference TRBV7-9 and TRBJ2-2, reads DTGVSQNPRHKITKRGQNVTFRCDPISEHNRLYWYRQTLGQGPEFLTYFQNEAQLEKSRLLSDRFSAERPKGSFSTLEIQRTEQGDSAMYLCASSLSSRVPGELFFGEGSRLTVL.

The rearrangement joins TRBV14 to TRBJ1-2; TRBD1 matches 7 bases. Trimming at V came to 2 bases and at J to 4 bases, leaving 7 bases not matched to a gene. The germline gives CDR1 SGHDN, CDR2 FVKESK. The CDR3 loop spans 15 amino acids. Here the CDR3 DNA reads TGTGCCAGCAGCCAAAGACAGGGAAGGGCCTATGGCTACACCTTC. Amino acid sequence: CASSQRQGRAYGYTF.

The chain combines TRBV5-1 with TRBJ1-1; 8 bases are a match to TRBD1. CDR3 length: 14 amino acids. Germline V gives CDR1 SGHRS, CDR2 YFSETQ. J gave up 6 bases and V 4 bases, and 8 bases lay outside the gene matches. In nucleotides, the CDR3 is TGCGCCAGCAGCCCGCGACAGGGGTCGGCTGAAGCTTTCTTT. Its translation: CASSPRQGSAEAFF.

The chain carries TRBV19 and TRBJ2-2; 9 bases are a match to TRBD1. Germline CDR1 is LNHDA and CDR2 is SQIVND (reference sequence). CDR3 length: 18 residues. V lost 0 bases, J lost 5 bases, and 10 bases stayed unmatched. CDR3 amino acids: CASSIDLGTGMRTGELFF. The CDR3 nucleotides are TGTGCCAGTAGTATAGATCTGGGGACAGGGATGAGAACCGGGGAGCTGTTTTTT.

The V call is TRBV6-5, the J call TRBJ1-3; D possibly corresponds to TRBD1 (5 bases). CDR1 is MNHEY and CDR2 is SVGAGI in the germline V gene. There are 15 residues in the CDR3. V was pared by 0 bases and J by 2 bases, with 8 bases between. In nucleotides, the CDR3 is TGTGCCAGCAGTTACTCGGGCAGGGCTGGAAACACCATATATTTT. This sequence encodes CASSYSGRAGNTIYF.

This sequence joins TRBV24-1 and TRBJ2-7, with 9 bases aligning to TRBD1. Trimming removed 5 bases from V and 3 bases from J; junction bases left unmatched: 7. In germline, CDR1 is KGHDR, CDR2 SFDVKD. This CDR3 has 15 residues. The DNA for the CDR3 is TGTGCCACCAGTGGGGAGACGGGACAGGGCTACGAGCAGTACTTC. Protein product: CATSGETGQGYEQYF.

The DNA of the CDR3 is TGTGCCAGCAGCCCAACTAGCGGGGGCTACAATGAGCAGTTCTTC. This translates into CASSPTSGGYNEQFF. The rearrangement links TRBV9 to TRBJ2-1, with TRBD2 matching over 11 bases. The V gene end was trimmed by 4 bases and the J gene end by 3 bases; junction bases not matched to a gene: 3. The CDR3 consists of 15 residues. Germline V gene lookup returns CDR1 SGDLS and CDR2 YYNGEE.

A few counts support this clone. The CDR3 DNA sequence: TGTGCCAGCAGTTTCTCTGGGACAGGGGGCGTAGACGAGCCCCAGCATTTT. This translates into CASSFSGTGGVDEPQHF. The V call is TRBV27, the J call TRBJ1-5; 12 bases map to TRBD1. The length of the CDR3 is 17 residues. With 3 bases clipped from V and 8 bases from J, the junction kept 11 bases outside the gene matches. Per the germline V gene, CDR1 is MNHEY and CDR2 is SMNVEV (reference sequence).

The V gene is TRBV24-1, the J gene TRBJ2-5; 9 bases match TRBD2. The germline CDR1 and CDR2 sequences are KGHDR and SFDVKD. The CDR3 contains 14 residues. Germline trimming cut 5 bases from V and 4 bases from J; bases unmatched to any gene: 4. CDR3 bases: TGTGCCACCAGTGTCGCGGGGGGGCGAGAGACCCAGTACTTC. Protein product: CATSVAGGRETQYF.